The next 17 T cell receptor beta chains were all read from a single sample in a study of T-cell reconstitution after alpha-beta-depleted transplantation in children. Unique molecular identifiers featured in how the TCRbeta library was prepared. One entry per CDR3 protein results from TCRdb running MiXCR on the PCR reads. The table records around 800,000 distinct CDR3 sequences, roughly 15% of them present only once. The sequences come from PBMCs, mostly from graft donor cells, collected 360 days after TCRalphabeta/CD19-depleted stem cell transplant. Source of these receptors: a male patient between 10 and 17 years old who had a stem cell transplant for acute lymphoblastic leukemia, so the T cells may come from the graft donor.

This clonotype has just a few counts. J is TRBJ2-1 and V is TRBV5-1; 9 nucleotides line up with TRBD1. CDR3 length: 13 amino acids. Germline trimming cut 5 bases from V and 9 bases from J; bases unmatched to any gene: 6. Germline loops: CDR1 SGHRS, CDR2 YFSETQ. The CDR3, as DNA: TGCGCCAGCAGACCGGGACAGGGTACTGAGCAGTTCTTC. This encodes CASRPGQGTEQFF. Complete variable domain (other parts from reference TRBV5-1 and TRBJ2-1): KAGVTQTPRYLIKTRGQQVTLSCSPISGHRSVSWYQQTPGQGLQFLFEYFSETQRNKGNFPGRFSGRQFSNSRSEMNVSTLELGDSALYLCASRPGQGTEQFFGPGTRLTVL.

The chain combines TRBV6-5 with TRBJ2-2; no clear D. Trimming took 4 bases from V and 3 from J, leaving 9 bases between them. The V gene's germline CDR1 is MNHEY and CDR2 SVGAGI. The CDR3 covers 14 residues. CDR3 sequence reads: CASSWQAYTGELFF. The CDR3 coding sequence is TGTGCCAGCAGTTGGCAGGCCTACACCGGGGAGCTGTTTTTT.

This clonotype was picked up a small number of times. The chain uses TRBV4-1 and TRBJ1-1; no firm D call. CDR1 is MGHRA, CDR2 YSYEKL, per germline. The CDR3 spans 16 residues. V was clipped by 4 bases and J by 5 bases, with 20 bases between them. The DNA of the CDR3 is TGCGCCAGCAGCCCCCGACTGTGGGGAGGTGAAACTGAAGCTTTCTTT. As protein: CASSPRLWGGETEAFF.

This clonotype was detected only a few times. This chain joins TRBV20-1 and TRBJ2-3; D remains ambiguous. Trimming removed 1 base at V and 0 bases at J, with 14 bases between. This CDR3 is 16 amino acids long. In germline, CDR1 is DFQATT, CDR2 SNEGSKA (reference sequence). CDR3 amino acids: CSARVWPPPSTDTQYF. The CDR3 DNA follows: TGCAGTGCTAGAGTTTGGCCACCCCCTAGCACAGATACGCAGTATTTT.

In its sample, this clonotype was seen many times. The V call is TRBV5-1, the J call TRBJ2-1; D unclear. This CDR3 is 16 amino acids long. V lost 1 base and J lost 0, with 11 bases in between. Germline V gives CDR1 SGHRS, CDR2 YFSETQ. The CDR3 protein is CASSLLAVSSYNEQFF. In nucleotides, the CDR3 is TGCGCCAGCAGCTTGCTGGCGGTTAGCTCCTACAATGAGCAGTTCTTC.

V is TRBV5-1 and J is TRBJ1-5; 9 bases map to TRBD1. V was clipped by 1 base and J by 5 bases; unmatched bases: 10. The CDR3 has 17 residues. Germline CDR1 SGHRS, CDR2 YFSETQ. CDR3 sequence: CASSLYPQGQGYQPQHF. The CDR3 coding sequence is TGCGCCAGCAGCTTGTACCCACAGGGACAGGGCTATCAGCCCCAGCATTTT.

The sample holds a few counts of this clonotype. This sequence joins TRBV27 and TRBJ2-7; 9 nucleotides line up with TRBD2. Germline V CDR1 and CDR2: MNHEY, SMNVEV (reference sequence). Unmatched junction bases numbered 14, after V lost 10 bases and J lost 1 base. The CDR3 is 16 residues long. The CDR3 DNA is TGTGCCACGTCGACTAGCGGTACCCGAATATCCTACGAGCAGTACTTC. Translated, it gives CATSTSGTRISYEQYF.

This clonotype was seen repeatedly, ten times or more. V usage is TRBV10-3 and J usage is TRBJ2-7; D is tentatively TRBD1 or TRBD2 (5 bases each). Germline values: CDR1 ENHRY, CDR2 SYGVKD. The CDR3 is made up of 15 amino acids. Trimming shortened V by 6 bases and J by 0 bases, and 15 bases separated the two germline ends. As DNA, the CDR3 is TGTGCCATCAGACCCGGGACGGGGAGCTCCTACGAGCAGTACTTC. Amino acids: CAIRPGTGSSYEQYF.

The rearrangement joins TRBV27 to TRBJ2-3; D is tentatively TRBD1 or TRBD2 (5 bases each). Trimming removed 3 bases from V and 2 bases from J, with 15 bases in between. The CDR3 totals 16 residues. The germline gives CDR1 MNHEY, CDR2 SMNVEV (reference sequence). In nucleotides, the CDR3 is TGTGCCAGCAGTTTCCGGGACCCCGATTCCACAGATACGCAGTATTTT. This encodes CASSFRDPDSTDTQYF.

This chain connects TRBV29-1 to TRBJ2-7, with 8 bases matching TRBD2. CDR1 and CDR2 (germline): SQVTM, ANQGSEA. The CDR3 spans 15 residues. The trim removed 3 bases at V and 2 bases at J, leaving 9 bases unmatched. The CDR3 nucleotides read TGCAGCGTTGAGGAGACGGGAGGGCCCCCCTACGAGCAGTACTTC. Its translation is CSVEETGGPPYEQYF.

This clonotype was observed a handful of times. The chain employs TRBV4-1 and TRBJ2-1, with D possibly matching TRBD2 (6 bases). Trimming took 2 bases from V and 5 from J, leaving 13 bases between them. The CDR3 has 15 residues. Germline assignment: CDR1 MGHRA and CDR2 YSYEKL. CDR3 coding DNA: TGCGCCAGCAGCCAACTGGGACTGCCCCACAATGAGCAGTTCTTC. It specifies CASSQLGLPHNEQFF.

A few counts support this clonotype. The chain links TRBV24-1 to TRBJ2-2; D gene uncertain. There are 14 residues in the CDR3. Trimming took off 6 bases at V and 4 bases at J, with 11 bases between the two ends. Germline-derived CDR1 and CDR2 are KGHDR and SFDVKD. The CDR3: CATSHYLGTGELFF. The CDR3, as DNA: TGTGCCACCAGTCATTACCTAGGCACCGGGGAGCTGTTTTTT.

The chain carries TRBV4-1 and TRBJ2-1; 8 bases agree with TRBD1. This CDR3 is 17 amino acids long. V was clipped by 3 bases and J by 9 bases; unmatched bases: 16. Germline CDR1 MGHRA, CDR2 YSYEKL. The CDR3 here is CASSHRTGSITGGEQFF. Here the CDR3 DNA reads TGCGCCAGCAGCCATCGGACAGGGTCTATCACTGGGGGTGAGCAGTTCTTC.

This chain uses TRBV6-5 with TRBJ2-7; the D is unclear. The V and J ends lost 4 bases and 1 base respectively, with 11 bases between them. The CDR3 covers 14 residues. Germline V gene sequence: CDR1 MNHEY, CDR2 SVGAGI. This chain's CDR3 is CASSWTDPSYEQYF. In DNA, the CDR3 is TGTGCCAGCAGTTGGACGGATCCATCCTACGAGCAGTACTTC.

The rearrangement links TRBV25-1 to TRBJ2-2, with 9 bases aligning to TRBD1. V lost 8 bases, J lost 3 bases, and 4 bases stayed unmatched. This CDR3 region has 14 residues. Germline V gene sequence: CDR1 MGHDK, CDR2 SYGVNS. The CDR3 nucleotides are TGTGCCAGCGGATGGACAGGGGACACCGGGGAGCTGTTTTTT. Residues: CASGWTGDTGELFF.

This clonotype came up a few times. The chain recombines TRBV12-3 or TRBV12-4 with TRBJ2-2; TRBD2 agrees at 7 bases. The ends lost 1 base at V and 5 bases at J; junction bases unmatched: 7. The CDR3 is 16 residues long. The CDR3 spells CASSLDGGSITGELFF. DNA for the CDR3: TGTGCCAGCAGTTTAGACGGCGGGAGTATAACCGGGGAGCTGTTTTTT.

CDR3 bases: TGTGCCAGCAGTTTTGAGGCAGGGAGTTCCTACGAGCAGTACTTC. As protein: CASSFEAGSSYEQYF. The V and J genes are TRBV12-3 or TRBV12-4 and TRBJ2-7, with D perhaps TRBD1 or TRBD2 (5 bases each). V lost 3 bases and J lost 1, with 13 bases in between. This CDR3 comprises 15 residues.